The subject of this entry is one T cell receptor (beta chain). What it recognizes is unknown. The V gene's germline CDR1 is LNHDA and CDR2 SQIVND (reference sequence). The CDR3 is 14 residues long. V shed 1 base, J shed 7 bases, and the junction held 3 bases outside the gene matches. These data come from a study of OX40 agonist ivuxolimab in advanced cancers. Produced via immunoSEQ multiplex PCR; TCRdb's table is partial and in-frame only. The repertoire holds 30,000 to 40,000 clones, with around four fifths as singletons. Study-wide results and limits: CD4+ and CD8+ blood T cells expanded clonally by week 6 at 0.1 to 3.0 mg/kg.

The sample was CD4+ or CD8+ T cells sorted from blood, taken in a trial of the OX40 agonist ivuxolimab. The J gene is TRBJ1-4, the V gene TRBV19; TRBD1 matches 7 bases. This TCR came from an adult with an advanced solid tumor such as melanoma, head and neck, liver or kidney cancer. The CDR3 here is CASSIGQGGEKLFF. The CDR3 nucleotides are TGTGCCAGTAGTATAGGACAGGGAGGTGAAAAACTGTTTTTT. Supplemented by reference TRBV19 and TRBJ1-4, the full variable domain reads DGGITQSPKYLFRKEGQNVTLSCEQNLNHDAMYWYRQDPGQGLRLIYYSQIVNDFQKGDIAEGYSVSREKKESFPLTVTSAQKNPTAFYLCASSIGQGGEKLFFGSGTQLSVL.